This T cell receptor (beta chain) is from a study of blood T cell repertoires in COVID-19. Whole-study context: The United States, Italy and Spain were the sources of the acute and convalescent COVID-19 samples. Nucleic acid was either cDNA or gDNA, and it came from T cells, B-cell-depleted T cells, or PBMCs.

Source study methods: Estimation of nucleated cell counts was performed using reference gene primer amplification. Libraries were prepared by immunoSEQ multiplex PCR; TCRdb keeps only in-frame clonotypes and omits some of them. That table supplies the V and J calls and clone size; D and trimming were determined from the DNA. The table records about 72,000 clones, roughly 87% of them present only once. This clone appeared a few times. Sequencing was done on a sample of peripheral blood. This TCR was sampled from a human donor in a cohort sampled during active COVID-19.

The CDR3 here is CASSLSQVGYTF. The CDR3 DNA is TGTGCCAGCAGCCTATCACAAGTTGGCTACACCTTC. The rearrangement links TRBV7-8 to TRBJ1-2; no reliable D call. Germline CDR1 reads SGHVS; CDR2 reads FQNEAQ. The CDR3 is 12 amino acids. The V end lost 5 bases, the J end lost 7 bases, and 11 bases lay between the germline ends.